These 16 T cell receptor beta chains came from one sample sequenced in a study of cytomegalovirus exposure and HLA in healthy donors. The study ran its PCR with 60 Vbeta and 13 Jbeta primers. Libraries were prepared by immunoSEQ multiplex PCR; TCRdb keeps only in-frame clonotypes and omits some of them. The table has about 120,000 clones, over 70% seen once. Specimen: PBMCs. These receptors were collected from a young woman in good health and CMV-seronegative.

The chain is built from TRBV25-1 and TRBJ2-1; 7 bases match TRBD2. CDR3 length: 14 residues. The trim removed 3 bases at V and 5 bases at J, leaving 4 bases unmatched. Germline V gene lookup returns CDR1 MGHDK and CDR2 SYGVNS. CDR3 region: CASSDAGEDNEQFF. The CDR3 DNA follows: TGTGCCAGCAGTGATGCGGGAGAGGACAATGAGCAGTTCTTC.

This chain joins TRBV2 and TRBJ1-2; D is unresolved. Per germline, CDR1 SNHLY and CDR2 FYNNEI. The CDR3 runs to 13 residues. V lost 5 bases, J lost 8 bases, and 15 bases lay in between. In DNA form, the CDR3 reads TGTGCCAGCAGTTTCCCAGCATCCGGGGGCTACACCTTC. Amino acid sequence: CASSFPASGGYTF. Drawing the rest from reference TRBV2 and TRBJ1-2, the complete variable domain is EPEVTQTPSHQVTQMGQEVILRCVPISNHLYFYWYRQILGQKVEFLVSFYNNEISEKSEIFDDQFSVERPDGSNFTLKIRSTKLEDSAMYFCASSFPASGGYTFGSGTRLTVV.

The chain recombines TRBV10-3 with TRBJ1-1; 9 nucleotides align to TRBD1. V lost 8 bases to trimming and J lost 4 bases; unmatched junction nucleotides: 8. The length of the CDR3 is 14 residues. Germline V gene data show CDR1 as ENHRY and CDR2 as SYGVKD. Written as DNA, the CDR3 is TGTGCCATCGGGACGACAGGGGGTGCCACTGAAGCTTTCTTT. Translating it yields CAIGTTGGATEAFF.

The V gene is TRBV5-1, the J gene TRBJ2-3, with TRBD2 matching over 12 bases. CDR1 SGHRS and CDR2 YFSETQ come from the germline V gene. V gave up 3 bases and J gave up 3 bases; unmatched junction bases: 8. The CDR3 has 17 residues. DNA of the CDR3: TGCGCCAGCAGCTCCACTTGGACTAGCGGGATTACAGATACGCAGTATTTT. Its translation: CASSSTWTSGITDTQYF.

J is TRBJ2-7 and V is TRBV27, with a weak D call TRBD2 (6 bases). The CDR3 consists of 16 residues. V was cut by 5 bases and J by 3 bases, with 20 bases left in between. CDR1 and CDR2 from the germline V gene are MNHEY and SMNVEV (reference sequence). In DNA form, the CDR3 reads TGTGCCAGCAGTCCGACCTTTAGGACTATCAACTACGAGCAGTACTTC. As protein: CASSPTFRTINYEQYF.

V is TRBV27 and J is TRBJ2-1; TRBD2 agrees at 8 bases. This CDR3 is 15 amino acids long. The V gene's germline CDR1 is MNHEY and CDR2 SMNVEV (reference sequence). The V segment lost 3 bases and the J segment 2 bases; nucleotides outside the gene matches: 3. The CDR3 here is CASSFGAGAYNEQFF. Written as DNA, the CDR3 is TGTGCCAGCAGTTTTGGAGCGGGGGCCTACAATGAGCAGTTCTTC.

This chain's CDR3 is CASVRGRATNEKLFF. DNA for the CDR3: TGTGCCAGCGTTAGGGGTAGGGCAACTAATGAAAAACTGTTTTTT. V is TRBV6-1 and J is TRBJ1-4; TRBD1 is a possible D gene (5 bases). This CDR3 is 15 amino acids long. CDR1 is MNHNS, CDR2 SASEGT, per germline. Trimming cost V 8 bases and J 0 bases, with 13 bases left between them.

The chain combines TRBV7-6 with TRBJ1-1; weak D call: TRBD1 (5 bases). This CDR3 is built from 14 residues. The V gene's germline CDR1 is SGHVS and CDR2 FNYEAQ. Trimming took 5 bases from V and 3 from J, leaving 13 bases between them. The CDR3 region is CASSPLMGHTEAFF. The CDR3 DNA follows: TGTGCCAGCAGCCCTTTAATGGGGCACACTGAAGCTTTCTTT. Supplemented by reference TRBV7-6 and TRBJ1-1, the full variable domain reads GAGVSQSPRYKVTKRGQDVALRCDPISGHVSLYWYRQALGQGPEFLTYFNYEAQQDKSGLPNDRFSAERPEGSISTLTIQRTEQRDSAMYRCASSPLMGHTEAFFGQGTRLTVV.

V usage is TRBV30 and J usage is TRBJ1-5, with TRBD1 identical over 10 bases. Trimming removed 5 bases from V and 5 bases from J; junction bases left unmatched: 6. The germline V gene encodes CDR1 GTSNPN and CDR2 SVGIG (reference sequence). This CDR3 comprises 14 residues. The CDR3 is CAWSKGTGDQPQHF. CDR3 coding DNA: TGTGCCTGGTCTAAAGGGACAGGGGATCAGCCCCAGCATTTT.

This clone was seen a single time. This rearrangement joins TRBV19 to TRBJ1-2; TRBD1 agrees at 8 bases. J gave up 7 bases and V 3 bases, and 25 bases lay outside the gene matches. The CDR3 contains 20 residues. Germline V CDR1 and CDR2: LNHDA, SQIVND (reference sequence). The CDR3 spells CASSIPLGQGARFTISGYTF. In nucleotides, the CDR3 is TGTGCCAGTAGTATCCCATTAGGGCAGGGGGCGCGATTCACTATTAGTGGCTACACCTTC.

The rearrangement links TRBV7-9 to TRBJ1-2; tentatively, D is TRBD1 (6 bases). V shed 5 bases and J shed 6 bases, with 16 bases lying between them. Germline assignment: CDR1 SEHNR and CDR2 FQNEAQ (reference sequence). The CDR3 loop spans 14 amino acids. The CDR3 sequence: CASSPTTGTHGYTF. The CDR3 DNA reads TGTGCCAGCAGCCCTACTACAGGGACCCATGGCTACACCTTC.

This sequence joins TRBV29-1 and TRBJ2-1; 9 nucleotides agree with TRBD2. The CDR3 is 15 amino acids. Germline V gives CDR1 SQVTM, CDR2 ANQGSEA. The V and J ends lost 4 bases and 9 bases, in that order; junction bases with no gene match: 13. The CDR3 DNA reads as TGCAGCGTTGTCGCCGGACTAGCGTTTTCGGGTGAGCAGTTCTTC. It codes for CSVVAGLAFSGEQFF.

The chain carries TRBV9 and TRBJ1-3, with 9 positions matching TRBD1. V lost 4 bases, J lost 6 bases, and 8 bases stayed unmatched. This CDR3 region has 15 residues. The germline V gene has CDR1 SGDLS and CDR2 YYNGEE. The DNA for the CDR3 is TGTGCCAGCAGCCTAGCAAGGACAGGGGAAAACACCATATATTTT. Protein product: CASSLARTGENTIYF.

The chain is built from TRBV29-1 and TRBJ1-1; unclear D gene. V lost 6 bases, J lost 11 bases, and 19 bases lay in between. CDR3 length: 12 amino acids. The germline V gene encodes CDR1 SQVTM and CDR2 ANQGSEA. The chain's CDR3 is CSVHEALIGAFF. As DNA, the CDR3 is TGCAGCGTCCACGAGGCTCTGATTGGGGCTTTCTTT.

The V call is TRBV5-6, the J call TRBJ1-1; the D gene is possibly TRBD1 (6 bases). This CDR3 is built from 15 residues. Between the trimmed V and J ends, which lost 0 bases and 5 bases, there was a span of 14 bases. Germline-derived CDR1 and CDR2 are SGHDT and YYEEEE. DNA for the CDR3: TGTGCCAGCAGCTTGGGTGGGGGCGTAGGAACTGAAGCTTTCTTT. Translation: CASSLGGGVGTEAFF.

The chain has TRBV5-6 and TRBJ1-6, with unresolved D. Deletions cut 1 base from V and 11 bases from J, with 13 bases between. CDR3 length: 14 amino acids. Germline lookup yields CDR1 SGHDT and CDR2 YYEEEE. The CDR3 DNA follows: TGTGCCAGCAGCTTGCCAGACCAAGCGACACCCCTCCACTTT. Its translation: CASSLPDQATPLHF.